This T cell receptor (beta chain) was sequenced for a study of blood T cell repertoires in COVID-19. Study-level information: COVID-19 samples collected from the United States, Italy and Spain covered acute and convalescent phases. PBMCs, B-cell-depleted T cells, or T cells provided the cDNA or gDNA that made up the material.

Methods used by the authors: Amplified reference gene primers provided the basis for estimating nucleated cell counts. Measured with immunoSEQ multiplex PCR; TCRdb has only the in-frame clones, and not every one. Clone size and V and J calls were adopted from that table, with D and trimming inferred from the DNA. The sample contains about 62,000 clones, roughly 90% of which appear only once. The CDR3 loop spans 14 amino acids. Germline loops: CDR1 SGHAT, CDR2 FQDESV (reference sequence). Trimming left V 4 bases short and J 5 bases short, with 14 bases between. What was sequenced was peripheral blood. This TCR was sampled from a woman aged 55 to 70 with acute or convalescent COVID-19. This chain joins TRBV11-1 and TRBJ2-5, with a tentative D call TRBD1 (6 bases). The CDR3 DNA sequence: TGTGCCAGCAGCTATCACAGGGTAACGGAGACCCAGTACTTC. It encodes CASSYHRVTETQYF.